The table lists the clone carrying this TCR beta chain with a few counts. Its antigen is as yet unknown. The data belong to a study of vaccination effects on CD4 cells after COVID-19. Libraries were prepared by immunoSEQ multiplex PCR; TCRdb keeps only in-frame clonotypes and omits some of them. The data show over 50,000 clones, with around 78% seen just once and 0.95% to 1.5% held by the top ten. Germline V gene sequence: CDR1 SGHTA, CDR2 FQGNSA. The CDR3 has 13 amino acids. The germline V and J ends were trimmed by 5 bases and 14 bases, with 16 bases remaining between them. Overall study findings and caveats: Just 1 of 255 vaccine-induced clones in healthy recipients was cross-reactive. Few convalescent patients and no early post-infection timepoints were included in the study.

Expansion with viral peptide pools was applied to antigen-specific CD4+ T cells by the ViraFEST assay prior to sequencing. Cells that had been cultured for roughly eleven days were the source of isolated CD4+ T cells. Two doses of either BNT162b2 or mRNA-1273 were given to each participant. They grew roughly 2 million PBMC in each well, adding around 10 IU/ml IL-2 and around 10 ug/ml peptides. Sequenced here: CD4+ T cells from PBMCs cultured with HCoV-229E spike peptides, sampled after COVID-19 vaccination. The TCR sequence derives from a human donor who received a COVID-19 vaccine. V is TRBV7-2 and J is TRBJ1-6; D call uncertain. CDR3 protein: CASSPQTQVTLHF. The CDR3 coding sequence is TGTGCCAGCAGCCCACAGACCCAAGTAACCCTCCACTTT.